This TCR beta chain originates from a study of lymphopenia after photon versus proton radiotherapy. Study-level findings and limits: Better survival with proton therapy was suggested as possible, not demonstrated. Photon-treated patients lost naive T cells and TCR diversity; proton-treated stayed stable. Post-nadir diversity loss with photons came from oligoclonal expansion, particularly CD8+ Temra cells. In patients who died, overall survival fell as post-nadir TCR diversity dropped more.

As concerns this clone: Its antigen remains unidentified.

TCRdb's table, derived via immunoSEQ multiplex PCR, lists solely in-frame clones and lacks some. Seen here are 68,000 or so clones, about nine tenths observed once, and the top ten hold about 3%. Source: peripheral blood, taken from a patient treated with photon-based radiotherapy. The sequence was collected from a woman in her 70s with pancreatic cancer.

The CDR3 sequence is CASSRQGPDTQYF. CDR3 bases: TGTGCCAGCAGTAGACAGGGACCAGATACGCAGTATTTT. The rearrangement joins TRBV28 to TRBJ2-3, with 7 bases matching TRBD1. From germline, CDR1 is MDHEN and CDR2 SYDVKM. This CDR3 region has 13 residues. After removal of 5 bases from V and 4 bases from J, the junction contained 3 bases not matched to a gene.